This TCR beta chain was found in a study of T cells after yellow fever vaccination. Background on the study: The SMART-Seq v4 Ultra Low Input method served to prepare the low-cell-number fractions. General study findings and limits: At 95% to 98% for CD4 and just over 85% for CD8, most primary-vaccination clones showed up again after the booster. Among all clonotypes, a small share was observed in both CD4 and CD8 compartments.

Production of TCR cDNA was by 5'RACE template switching, which also added a universal primer site and UMIs. A single record per CDR3 protein comes from TCRdb applying MiXCR to the 5' RACE reads. In the table there are hundreds of thousands of distinct CDR3 sequences, 4.1% of which are singletons. This clonotype was observed at least ten times. Its antigen is currently unknown. There are 15 residues in the CDR3. The germline CDR1 and CDR2 sequences are DFQATT and SNEGSKA (reference sequence). The V end lost 3 bases, the J end lost 4 bases, and 15 bases lay between the germline ends. V usage is TRBV20-1 and J usage is TRBJ1-4; D possibly corresponds to TRBD1 (6 bases). Sequenced here: PBMCs, sampled 5 days after the yellow fever booster vaccination. The TCR was taken from a man aged 18 to 29 who received the YFV17D yellow fever vaccine. This CDR3 is CSASGATGYNEKLFF. The CDR3 nucleotides are TGCAGTGCTAGTGGGGCGACAGGATATAATGAAAAACTGTTTTTT.